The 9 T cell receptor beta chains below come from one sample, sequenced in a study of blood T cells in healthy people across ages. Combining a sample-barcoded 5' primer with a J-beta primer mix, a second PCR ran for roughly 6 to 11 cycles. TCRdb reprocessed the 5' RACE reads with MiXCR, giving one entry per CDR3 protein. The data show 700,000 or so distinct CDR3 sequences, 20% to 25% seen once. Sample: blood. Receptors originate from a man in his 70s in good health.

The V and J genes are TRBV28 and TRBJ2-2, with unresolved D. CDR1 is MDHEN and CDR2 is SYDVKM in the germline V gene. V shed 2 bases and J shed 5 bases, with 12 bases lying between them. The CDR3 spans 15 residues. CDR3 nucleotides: TGTGCCAGCAGTTTACGGCCAGGTGGGACCGGGGAGCTGTTTTTT. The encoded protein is CASSLRPGGTGELFF. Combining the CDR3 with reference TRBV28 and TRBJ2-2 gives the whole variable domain DVKVTQSSRYLVKRTGEKVFLECVQDMDHENMFWYRQDPGLGLRLIYFSYDVKMKEKGDIPEGYSVSREKKERFSLILESASTNQTSMYLCASSLRPGGTGELFFGEGSRLTVL.

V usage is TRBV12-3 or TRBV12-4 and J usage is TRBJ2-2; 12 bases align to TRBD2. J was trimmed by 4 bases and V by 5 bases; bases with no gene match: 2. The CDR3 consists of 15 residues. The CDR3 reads CASSELAGGTGELFF. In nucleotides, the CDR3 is TGTGCCAGCAGTGAACTAGCGGGAGGCACCGGGGAGCTGTTTTTT.

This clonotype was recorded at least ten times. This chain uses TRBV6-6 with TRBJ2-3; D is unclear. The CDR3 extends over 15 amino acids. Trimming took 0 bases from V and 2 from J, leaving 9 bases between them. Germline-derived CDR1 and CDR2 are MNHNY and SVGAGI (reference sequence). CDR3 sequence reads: CASSYSILVTDTQYF. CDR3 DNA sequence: TGTGCCAGCAGTTACTCGATTCTGGTCACAGATACGCAGTATTTT.

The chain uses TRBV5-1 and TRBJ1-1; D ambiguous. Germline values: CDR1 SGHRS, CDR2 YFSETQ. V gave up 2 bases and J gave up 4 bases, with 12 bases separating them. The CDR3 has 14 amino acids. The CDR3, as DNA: TGCGCCAGCAGCTTTATGGTTACTGGCACTGAAGCTTTCTTT. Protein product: CASSFMVTGTEAFF.

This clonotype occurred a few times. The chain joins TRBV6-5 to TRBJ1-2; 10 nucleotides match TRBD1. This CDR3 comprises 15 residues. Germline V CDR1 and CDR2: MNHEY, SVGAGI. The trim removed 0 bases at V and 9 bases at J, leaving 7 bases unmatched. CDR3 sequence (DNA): TGTGCCAGCAGTTACTCGCGACAGGGGGCTGTTAGCTACACCTTC. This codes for CASSYSRQGAVSYTF.

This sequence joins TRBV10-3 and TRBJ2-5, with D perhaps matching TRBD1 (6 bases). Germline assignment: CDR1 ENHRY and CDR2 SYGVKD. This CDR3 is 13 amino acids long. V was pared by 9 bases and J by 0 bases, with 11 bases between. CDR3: CAISRDNQETQYF. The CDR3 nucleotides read TGTGCCATAAGCCGGGACAACCAAGAGACCCAGTACTTC.

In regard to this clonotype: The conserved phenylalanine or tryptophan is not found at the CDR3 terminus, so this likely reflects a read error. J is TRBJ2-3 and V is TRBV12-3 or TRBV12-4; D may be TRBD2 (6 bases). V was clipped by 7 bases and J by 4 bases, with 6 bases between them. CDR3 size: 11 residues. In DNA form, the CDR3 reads TGTGCCAGCACTAGCGCAGATACGCAGTATCTT. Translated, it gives CASTSADTQYL.

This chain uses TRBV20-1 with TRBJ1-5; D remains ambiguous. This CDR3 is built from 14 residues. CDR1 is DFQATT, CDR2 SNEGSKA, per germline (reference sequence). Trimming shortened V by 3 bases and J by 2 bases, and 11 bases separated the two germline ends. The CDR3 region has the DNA TGCAGTGCTAGGAAGGACGCAGGCAATCAGCCCCAGCATTTT. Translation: CSARKDAGNQPQHF.

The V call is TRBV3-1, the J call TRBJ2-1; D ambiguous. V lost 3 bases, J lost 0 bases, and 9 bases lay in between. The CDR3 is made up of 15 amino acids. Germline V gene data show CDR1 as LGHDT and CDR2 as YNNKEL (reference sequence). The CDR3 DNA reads TGTGCCAGCAGCCAGACTGTCAGCTCCTACAATGAGCAGTTCTTC. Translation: CASSQTVSSYNEQFF.